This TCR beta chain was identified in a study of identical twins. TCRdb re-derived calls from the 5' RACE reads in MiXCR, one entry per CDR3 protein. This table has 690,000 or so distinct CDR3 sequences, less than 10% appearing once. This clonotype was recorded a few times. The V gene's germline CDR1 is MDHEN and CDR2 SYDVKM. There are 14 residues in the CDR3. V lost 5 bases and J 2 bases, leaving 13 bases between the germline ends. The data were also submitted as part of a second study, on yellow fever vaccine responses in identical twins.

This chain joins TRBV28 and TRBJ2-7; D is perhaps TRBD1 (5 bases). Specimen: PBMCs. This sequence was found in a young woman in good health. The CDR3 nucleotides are TGTGCCAGCAGTCCGTCTCCAGGGACCTACGAGCAGTACTTC. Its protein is CASSPSPGTYEQYF. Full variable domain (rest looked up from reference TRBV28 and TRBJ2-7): DVKVTQSSRYLVKRTGEKVFLECVQDMDHENMFWYRQDPGLGLRLIYFSYDVKMKEKGDIPEGYSVSREKKERFSLILESASTNQTSMYLCASSPSPGTYEQYFGPGTRLTVT.